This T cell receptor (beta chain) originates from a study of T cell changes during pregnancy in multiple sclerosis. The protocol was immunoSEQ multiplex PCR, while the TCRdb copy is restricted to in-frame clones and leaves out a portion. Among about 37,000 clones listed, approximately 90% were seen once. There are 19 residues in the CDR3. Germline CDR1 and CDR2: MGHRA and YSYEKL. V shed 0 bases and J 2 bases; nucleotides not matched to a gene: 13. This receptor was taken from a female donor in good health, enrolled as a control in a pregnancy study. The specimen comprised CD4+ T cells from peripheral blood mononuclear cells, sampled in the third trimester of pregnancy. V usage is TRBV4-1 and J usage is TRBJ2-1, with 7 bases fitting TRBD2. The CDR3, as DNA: TGCGCCAGCAGCCAAGATCAGGTTATGACGGGGGGTACCTACAATGAGCAGTTCTTC. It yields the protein CASSQDQVMTGGTYNEQFF.